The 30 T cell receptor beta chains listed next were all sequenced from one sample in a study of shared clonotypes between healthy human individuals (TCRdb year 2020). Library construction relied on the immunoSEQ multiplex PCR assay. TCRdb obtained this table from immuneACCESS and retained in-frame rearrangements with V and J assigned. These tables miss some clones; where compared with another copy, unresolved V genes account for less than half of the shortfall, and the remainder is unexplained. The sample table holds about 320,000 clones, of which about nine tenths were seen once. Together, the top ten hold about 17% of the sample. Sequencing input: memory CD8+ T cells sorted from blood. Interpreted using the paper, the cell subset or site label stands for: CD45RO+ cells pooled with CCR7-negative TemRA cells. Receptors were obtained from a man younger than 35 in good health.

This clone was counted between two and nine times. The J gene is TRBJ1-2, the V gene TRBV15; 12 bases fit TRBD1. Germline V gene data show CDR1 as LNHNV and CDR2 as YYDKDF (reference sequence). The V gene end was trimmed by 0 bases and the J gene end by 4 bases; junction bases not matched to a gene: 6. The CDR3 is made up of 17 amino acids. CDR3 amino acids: CATSREEGTGGAYGYTF. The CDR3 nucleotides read TGTGCCACCAGCAGAGAAGAGGGGACAGGGGGCGCCTATGGCTACACCTTC.

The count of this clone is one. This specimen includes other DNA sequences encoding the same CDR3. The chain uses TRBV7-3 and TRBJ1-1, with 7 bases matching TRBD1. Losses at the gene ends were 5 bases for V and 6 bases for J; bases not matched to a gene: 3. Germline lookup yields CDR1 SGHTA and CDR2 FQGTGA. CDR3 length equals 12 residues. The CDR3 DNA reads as TGTGCCAGCAGCCTAGGGACAGCTGAAGCTTTCTTT. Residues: CASSLGTAEAFF.

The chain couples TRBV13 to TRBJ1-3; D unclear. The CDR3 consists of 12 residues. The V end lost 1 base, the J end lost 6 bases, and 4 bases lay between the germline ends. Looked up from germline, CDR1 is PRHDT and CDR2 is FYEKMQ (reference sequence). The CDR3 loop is CASSLDQNTIYF. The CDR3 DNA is TGTGCCAGCAGCTTAGACCAAAACACCATATATTTT.

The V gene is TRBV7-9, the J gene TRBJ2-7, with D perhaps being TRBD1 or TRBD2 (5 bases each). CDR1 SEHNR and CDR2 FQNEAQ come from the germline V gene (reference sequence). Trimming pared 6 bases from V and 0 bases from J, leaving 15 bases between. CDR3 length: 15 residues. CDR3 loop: CASSSTVRGSYEQYF. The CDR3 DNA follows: TGTGCCAGCAGTTCGACGGTGAGGGGCTCCTACGAGCAGTACTTC.

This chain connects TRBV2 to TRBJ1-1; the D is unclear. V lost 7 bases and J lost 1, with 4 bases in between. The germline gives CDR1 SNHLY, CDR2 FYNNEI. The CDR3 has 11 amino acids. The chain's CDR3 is CASTSNTEAFF. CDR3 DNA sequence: TGTGCCAGCACCTCGAACACTGAAGCTTTCTTT.

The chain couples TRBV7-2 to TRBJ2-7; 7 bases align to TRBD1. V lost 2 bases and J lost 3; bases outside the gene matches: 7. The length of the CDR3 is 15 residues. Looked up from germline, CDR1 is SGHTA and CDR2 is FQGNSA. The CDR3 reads CASSLRGPPGYEQYF. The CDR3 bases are TGTGCCAGCAGCTTAAGGGGGCCGCCCGGCTACGAGCAGTACTTC.

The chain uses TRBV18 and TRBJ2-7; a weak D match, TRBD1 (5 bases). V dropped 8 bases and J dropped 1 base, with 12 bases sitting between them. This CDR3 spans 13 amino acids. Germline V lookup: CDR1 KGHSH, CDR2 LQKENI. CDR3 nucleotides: TGTGCCAGCACCTCGGACATTTCCTACGAGCAGTACTTC. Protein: CASTSDISYEQYF.

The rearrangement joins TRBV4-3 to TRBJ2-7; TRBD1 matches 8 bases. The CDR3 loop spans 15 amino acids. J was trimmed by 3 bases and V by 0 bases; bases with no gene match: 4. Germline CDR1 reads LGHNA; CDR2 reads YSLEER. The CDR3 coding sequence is TGCGCCAGCAGCCAAGATCGGACAGGGATCTACGAGCAGTACTTC. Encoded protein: CASSQDRTGIYEQYF.

As DNA, the CDR3 is TGCAGCGTTGAAGATCTTGCCGATGGCTACACCTTC. It specifies CSVEDLADGYTF. The chain couples TRBV29-1 to TRBJ1-2; D is undetermined. With 0 bases removed from V and 6 bases from J, the gap between germline ends came to 8 bases. CDR1 and CDR2 (germline): SQVTM, ANQGSEA. The CDR3 is 12 residues long.

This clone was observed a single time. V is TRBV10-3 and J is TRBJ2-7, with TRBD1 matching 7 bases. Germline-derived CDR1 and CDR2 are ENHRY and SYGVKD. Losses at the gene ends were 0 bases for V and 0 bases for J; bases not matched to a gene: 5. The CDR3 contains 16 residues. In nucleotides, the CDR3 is TGTGCCATCAGTGAGTCACAGGGGTTTAGCTCCTACGAGCAGTACTTC. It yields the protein CAISESQGFSSYEQYF.

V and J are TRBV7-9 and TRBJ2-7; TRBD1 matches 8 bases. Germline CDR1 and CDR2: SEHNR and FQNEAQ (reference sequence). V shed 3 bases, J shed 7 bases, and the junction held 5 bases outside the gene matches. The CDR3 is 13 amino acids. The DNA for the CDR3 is TGTGCCAGCAGCTTTGACAGGGGAGATGAGCAGTACTTC. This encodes CASSFDRGDEQYF.

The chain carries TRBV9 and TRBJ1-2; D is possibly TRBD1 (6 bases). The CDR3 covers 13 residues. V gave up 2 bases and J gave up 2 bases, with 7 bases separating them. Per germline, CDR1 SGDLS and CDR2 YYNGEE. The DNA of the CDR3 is TGTGCCAGCAGCGTTGGACAGAACTATGGCTACACCTTC. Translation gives CASSVGQNYGYTF.

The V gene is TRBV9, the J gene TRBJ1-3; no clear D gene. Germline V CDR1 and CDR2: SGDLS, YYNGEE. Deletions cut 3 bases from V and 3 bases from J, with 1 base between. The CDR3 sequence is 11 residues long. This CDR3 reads CASSDGNTIYF. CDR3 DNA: TGTGCCAGCAGCGATGGAAACACCATATATTTT.

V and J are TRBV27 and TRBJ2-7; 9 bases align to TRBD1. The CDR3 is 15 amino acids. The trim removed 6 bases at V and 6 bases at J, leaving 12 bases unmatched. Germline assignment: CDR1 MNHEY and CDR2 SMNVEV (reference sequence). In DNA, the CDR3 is TGTGCCAGCAGGAATGTGGGACAGGGCAAATCCGAGCAGTACTTC. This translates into CASRNVGQGKSEQYF.

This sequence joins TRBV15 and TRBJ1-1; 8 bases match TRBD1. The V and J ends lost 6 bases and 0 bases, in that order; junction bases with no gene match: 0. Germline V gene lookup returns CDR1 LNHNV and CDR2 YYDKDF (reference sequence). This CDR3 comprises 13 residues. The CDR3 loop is CATRDRVNTEAFF. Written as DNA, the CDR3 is TGTGCCACCAGGGACAGGGTGAACACTGAAGCTTTCTTT.

CDR3 DNA: TGTGCCAGCAGGGGGACAGGCCAAGTCTACGAGCAGTACTTC. Translating gives CASRGTGQVYEQYF. J is TRBJ2-7 and V is TRBV2, with TRBD1 identical over 8 bases. Trimming cost V 6 bases and J 3 bases; bases outside gene matches: 7. The CDR3 sequence is 14 residues long. In germline, CDR1 is SNHLY, CDR2 FYNNEI.

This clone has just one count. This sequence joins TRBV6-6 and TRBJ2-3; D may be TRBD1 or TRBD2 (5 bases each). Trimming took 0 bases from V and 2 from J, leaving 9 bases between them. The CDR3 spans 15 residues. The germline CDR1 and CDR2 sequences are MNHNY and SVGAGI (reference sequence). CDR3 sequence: CASSYSRGDTDTQYF. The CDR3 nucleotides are TGTGCCAGCAGTTACTCGAGGGGAGACACAGATACGCAGTATTTT.

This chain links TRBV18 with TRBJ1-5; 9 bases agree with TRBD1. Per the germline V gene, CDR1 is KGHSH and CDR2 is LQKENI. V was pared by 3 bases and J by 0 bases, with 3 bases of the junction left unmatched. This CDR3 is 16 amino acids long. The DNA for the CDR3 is TGTGCCAGCTCACCCGGGACAGGGATTAGCAATCAGCCCCAGCATTTT. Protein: CASSPGTGISNQPQHF.

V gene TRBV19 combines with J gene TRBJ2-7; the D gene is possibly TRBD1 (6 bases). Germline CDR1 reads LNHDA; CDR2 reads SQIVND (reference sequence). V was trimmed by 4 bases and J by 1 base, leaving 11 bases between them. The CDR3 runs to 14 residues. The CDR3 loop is CASSTQGSSYEQYF. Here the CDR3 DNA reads TGTGCCAGTAGTACACAGGGATCTTCCTACGAGCAGTACTTC.

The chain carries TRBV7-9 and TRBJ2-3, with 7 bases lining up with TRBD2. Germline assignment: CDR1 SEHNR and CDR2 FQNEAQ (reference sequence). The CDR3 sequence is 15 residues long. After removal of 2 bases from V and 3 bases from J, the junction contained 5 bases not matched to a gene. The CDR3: CASSLTLARTDTQYF. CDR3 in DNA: TGTGCCAGCAGCTTAACACTAGCGCGGACAGATACGCAGTATTTT.

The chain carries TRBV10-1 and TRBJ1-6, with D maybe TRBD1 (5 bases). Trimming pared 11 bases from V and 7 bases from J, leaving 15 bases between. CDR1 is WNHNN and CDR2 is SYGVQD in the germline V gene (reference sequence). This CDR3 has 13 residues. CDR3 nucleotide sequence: TGCGCCCGCTGGGACCCACCAAATTCACCCCTCCACTTT. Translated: CARWDPPNSPLHF.

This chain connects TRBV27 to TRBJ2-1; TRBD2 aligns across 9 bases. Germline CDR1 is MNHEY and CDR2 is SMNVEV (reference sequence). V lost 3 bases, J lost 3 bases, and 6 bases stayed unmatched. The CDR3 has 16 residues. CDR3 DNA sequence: TGTGCCAGCAGTTTCTTACTAGCGGGCAGCTACAATGAGCAGTTCTTC. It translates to CASSFLLAGSYNEQFF.

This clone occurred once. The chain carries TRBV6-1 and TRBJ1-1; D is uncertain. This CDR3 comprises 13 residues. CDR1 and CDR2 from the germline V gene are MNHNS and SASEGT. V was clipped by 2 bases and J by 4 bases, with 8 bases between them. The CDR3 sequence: CASSESKTTEAFF. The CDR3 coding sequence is TGTGCCAGCAGTGAAAGCAAGACCACTGAAGCTTTCTTT.

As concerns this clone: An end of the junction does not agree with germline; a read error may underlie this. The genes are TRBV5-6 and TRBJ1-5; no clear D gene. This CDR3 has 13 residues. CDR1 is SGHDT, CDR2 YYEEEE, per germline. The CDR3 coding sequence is TGTGCCAGCAGTTTGGGTCTCAATCAGCCCCAGCATTTT. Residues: CASSLGLNQPQHF.

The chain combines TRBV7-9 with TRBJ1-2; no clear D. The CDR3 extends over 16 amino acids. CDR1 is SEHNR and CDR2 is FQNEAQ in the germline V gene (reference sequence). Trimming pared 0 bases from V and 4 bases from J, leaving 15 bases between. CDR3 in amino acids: CASSLASWGMIYGYTF. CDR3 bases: TGTGCCAGCAGCTTAGCGTCTTGGGGTATGATCTATGGCTACACCTTC.

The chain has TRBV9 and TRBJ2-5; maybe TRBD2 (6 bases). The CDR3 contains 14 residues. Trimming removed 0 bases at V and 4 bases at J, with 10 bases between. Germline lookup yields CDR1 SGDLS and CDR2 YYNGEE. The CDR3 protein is CASSVGGGIETQYF. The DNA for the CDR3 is TGTGCCAGCAGCGTAGGAGGAGGGATAGAGACCCAGTACTTC.

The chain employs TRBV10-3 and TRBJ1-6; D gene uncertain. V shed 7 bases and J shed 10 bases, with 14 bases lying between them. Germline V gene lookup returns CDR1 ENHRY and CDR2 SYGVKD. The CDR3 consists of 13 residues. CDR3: CAINGDPESPLHF. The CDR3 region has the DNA TGTGCCATCAACGGGGATCCGGAATCACCCCTCCACTTT.

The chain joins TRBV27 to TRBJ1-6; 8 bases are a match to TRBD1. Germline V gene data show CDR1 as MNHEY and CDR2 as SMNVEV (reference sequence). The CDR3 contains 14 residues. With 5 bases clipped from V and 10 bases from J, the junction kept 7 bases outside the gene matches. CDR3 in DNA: TGTGCCAGCAGTCCAGGGACAGGAAGCTCACCCCTCCACTTT. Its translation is CASSPGTGSSPLHF.

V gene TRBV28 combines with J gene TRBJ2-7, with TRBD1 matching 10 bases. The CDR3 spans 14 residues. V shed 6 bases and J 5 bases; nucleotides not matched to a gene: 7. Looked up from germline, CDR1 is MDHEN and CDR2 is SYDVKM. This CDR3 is CASRQTGGGHEQYF. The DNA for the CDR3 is TGTGCCAGCAGGCAGACAGGGGGCGGGCACGAGCAGTACTTC.

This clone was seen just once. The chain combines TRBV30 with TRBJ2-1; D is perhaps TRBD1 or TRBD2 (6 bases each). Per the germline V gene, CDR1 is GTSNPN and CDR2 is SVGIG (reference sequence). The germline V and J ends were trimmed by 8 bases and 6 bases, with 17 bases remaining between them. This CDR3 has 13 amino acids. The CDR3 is CAQEGGASNEQFF. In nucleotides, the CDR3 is TGTGCCCAGGAGGGGGGCGCAAGCAATGAGCAGTTCTTC.